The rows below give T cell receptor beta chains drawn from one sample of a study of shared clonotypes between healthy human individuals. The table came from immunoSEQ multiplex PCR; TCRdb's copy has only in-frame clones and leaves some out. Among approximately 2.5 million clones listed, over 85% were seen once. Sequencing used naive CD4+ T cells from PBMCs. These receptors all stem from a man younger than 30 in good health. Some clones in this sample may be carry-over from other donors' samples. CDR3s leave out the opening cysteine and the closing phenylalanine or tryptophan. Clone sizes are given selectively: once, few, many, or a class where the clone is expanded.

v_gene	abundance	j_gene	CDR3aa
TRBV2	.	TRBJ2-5	ASSPGTSTKTQY
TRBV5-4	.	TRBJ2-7	ASSLGGLAGDYEQY
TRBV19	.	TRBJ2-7	ASSIGMRKTYEQY
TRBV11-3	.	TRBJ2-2	ASSLRFTGELF
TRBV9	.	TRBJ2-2	ASSVEPSRLAGELF
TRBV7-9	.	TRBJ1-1	ASSLAGRGLGDTEAF
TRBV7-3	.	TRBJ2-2	ASSLSSNTGELF
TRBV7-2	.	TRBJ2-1	ASSLDSGTYNEQF
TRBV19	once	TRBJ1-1	ASSIVFKNMNTEAF
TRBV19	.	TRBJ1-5	ASSPERSGPI
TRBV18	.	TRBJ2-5	ASSPSGRTETQY
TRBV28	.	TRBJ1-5	ASSSRILPQAPQH
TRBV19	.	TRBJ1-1	ASSIPLGGSTEAF
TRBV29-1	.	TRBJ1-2	SVGTRQVYGYT
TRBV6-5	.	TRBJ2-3	ASSSRTGRTDTQY
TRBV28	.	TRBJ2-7	ASSLQLGTPVYEQY
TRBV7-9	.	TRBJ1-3	ASSLPGGNTIY
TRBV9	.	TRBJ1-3	ASSVLVGGDHIQSPGNTIY
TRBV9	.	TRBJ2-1	ASSVGGDAYNEQF
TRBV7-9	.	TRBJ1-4	ASSLGSGEKLF
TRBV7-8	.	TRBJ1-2	ASSLDPVYGYT
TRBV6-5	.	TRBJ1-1	ASTSYNTEAF
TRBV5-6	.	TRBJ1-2	ASSLRTLDYGYT
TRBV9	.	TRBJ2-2	ASSPFPNAGELF
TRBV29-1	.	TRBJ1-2	SVEDRAGLHYGYT
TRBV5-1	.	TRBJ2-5	ASSLTVRQETQY
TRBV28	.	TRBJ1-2	ASSLPVENYGYT
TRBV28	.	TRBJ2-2	ASSPPGLAGVSGELF
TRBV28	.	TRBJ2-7	ASVTPGSPSEQY
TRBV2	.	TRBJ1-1	ASSEEGVETEAF
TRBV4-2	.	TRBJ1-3	ASTRGRSREPGNTIY
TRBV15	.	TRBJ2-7	ATSRGKRRKRSYEQY
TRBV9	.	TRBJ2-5	ASSPLVGGLETQY
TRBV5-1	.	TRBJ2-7	ASSLSGRASYEQY
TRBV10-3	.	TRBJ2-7	AISESRGASNEQY
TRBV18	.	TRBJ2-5	ASSPLPVASGNEEETQY
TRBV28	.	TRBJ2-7	ASSLDGTAYEQY
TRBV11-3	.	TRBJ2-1	ASSLDPQRSSYNEQF
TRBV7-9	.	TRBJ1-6	ASRPGNNSPLH
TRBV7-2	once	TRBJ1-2	ASSPSRDSSYGYT
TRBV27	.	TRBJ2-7	ASSLSDRGQQY
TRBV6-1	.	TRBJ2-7	ASSVRGPFYEQY
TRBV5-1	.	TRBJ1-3	ASSLGPSPGDGNTIY
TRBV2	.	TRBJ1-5	ASSEDGGRGQPQH
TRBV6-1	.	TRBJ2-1	ASSEGREQF
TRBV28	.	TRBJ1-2	ASSTQGSGYT
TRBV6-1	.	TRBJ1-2	ASSEVDYGDFYGYT
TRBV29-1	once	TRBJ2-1	SAYREWNEQF
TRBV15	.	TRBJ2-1	ATSRGGTSVYNEQF
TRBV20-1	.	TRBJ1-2	SVPFNYGYT
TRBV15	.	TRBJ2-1	ATSDRRSSYNEQF
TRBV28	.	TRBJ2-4	ASSPPGAAKNIQY
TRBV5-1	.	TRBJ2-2	ASAWQGAGELF
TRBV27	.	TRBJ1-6	ASSFSAILNSPLH
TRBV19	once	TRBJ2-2	ASSSDANTGELF